Listed here are 25 T cell receptor beta chains from one sample, sequenced in a study of molecular identifiers for immune sequencing clone quantification. Via MiXCR, TCRdb re-called the PCR reads, giving one row per CDR3 protein. The data contain around 480,000 distinct CDR3 sequences, around 25% of them seen just once; the ten biggest clones take up approximately 0.76%. Specimen: naive CD8+ T cells from blood, with Jurkat cell RNA spiked in. This sample's subset: FACS-sorted CD8+CD4-CCR7+CD45RA+ naive T cells. These receptor sequences come from a human donor in good health. Some libraries in this study had Jurkat cell RNA spiked in.

The sample holds many counts of this clonotype. This chain connects TRBV5-1 to TRBJ2-5; no reliable D call. Trimming took off 4 bases at V and 1 base at J, with 14 bases between the two ends. CDR3 length equals 15 residues. CDR1 and CDR2 (germline): SGHRS, YFSETQ. The CDR3 spells CASSPTGAIQETQYF. CDR3 coding DNA: TGCGCCAGCAGCCCGACCGGCGCTATCCAAGAGACCCAGTACTTC.

Turning to this clonotype: A much larger clonotype is one base distant, so this may be a read error. Without the conserved terminal phenylalanine or tryptophan, this CDR3 likely stems from a read error. This chain uses TRBV28 with TRBJ2-3, with D possibly TRBD2 on 5 matching bases. The CDR3 is 17 amino acids. CDR1 and CDR2 (germline): MDHEN, SYDVKM. V was trimmed by 7 bases and J by 2 bases, leaving 22 bases between them. This chain's CDR3 is CASNWLSGQKITDTQYY. CDR3 DNA sequence: TGTGCCAGCAATTGGCTCAGCGGCCAAAAAATCACAGATACGCAGTATTAT.

This clonotype has only a few counts. The chain is built from TRBV7-9 and TRBJ2-1, with 9 bases lining up with TRBD1. Germline values: CDR1 SEHNR, CDR2 FQNEAQ (reference sequence). V gave up 0 bases and J gave up 2 bases; unmatched junction bases: 5. CDR3 length equals 17 residues. The CDR3 sequence is CASSLAGGQGTYNEQFF. DNA for the CDR3: TGTGCCAGCAGCTTAGCTGGCGGACAGGGGACCTACAATGAGCAGTTCTTC.

This chain joins TRBV27 and TRBJ1-5, with a possible D match to TRBD1 (6 bases). The CDR3 totals 13 residues. Germline CDR1 is MNHEY and CDR2 is SMNVEV (reference sequence). The V end was cut by 5 bases, the J end by 6 bases, with 11 bases between. The CDR3 bases are TGTGCCAGCAGTCAGGGGATGGGTCAGCCCCAGCATTTT. Amino acids: CASSQGMGQPQHF.

This clonotype was counted only a few times. V usage is TRBV18 and J usage is TRBJ2-7; 9 positions agree with TRBD1. The CDR3 loop spans 14 amino acids. Germline V gene sequence: CDR1 KGHSH, CDR2 LQKENI. Trimming removed 3 bases from V and 3 bases from J; junction bases left unmatched: 3. The CDR3 here is CASSPAGQGYEQYF. Here the CDR3 DNA reads TGTGCCAGCTCACCCGCGGGACAGGGCTACGAGCAGTACTTC.

V and J are TRBV13 and TRBJ1-2; 8 positions agree with TRBD1. Per the germline V gene, CDR1 is PRHDT and CDR2 is FYEKMQ (reference sequence). Losses at the gene ends were 5 bases for V and 4 bases for J; bases not matched to a gene: 6. The CDR3 length is 14 residues. This CDR3 is CASSRPTGVYGYTF. In nucleotides, the CDR3 is TGTGCCAGCAGCCGTCCGACAGGGGTCTATGGCTACACCTTC.

The sample holds many counts of this clonotype. The V and J genes are TRBV12-3 or TRBV12-4 and TRBJ2-6; no firm D call. The ends were cut back, 7 bases at V and 4 bases at J, with 23 bases in the middle. This CDR3 region has 18 residues. CDR3 coding DNA: TGTGCCAGCACTTACGGCGGCCAGCCCCAAGTCGGGGCCAACGTCCTGACTTTC. Translated: CASTYGGQPQVGANVLTF.

With respect to this clonotype: The germline gene is not matched at one end of the junction; a read error may be the cause. V gene TRBV10-3 combines with J gene TRBJ2-5; D possibly corresponds to TRBD2 (6 bases). This CDR3 is built from 15 residues. CDR1 ENHRY and CDR2 SYGVKD come from the germline V gene. CDR3 coding DNA: TGTGCCACCAGTGAGTCAGGTAGCGGACAAGAGACCCAGTACTTC. This gives the protein CATSESGSGQETQYF.

A note on this clonotype: Germline and junction disagree at one end, which may indicate a read error. The gene calls are TRBV4-3 and TRBJ2-7; TRBD2 agrees at 12 bases. This CDR3 is 16 amino acids long. CDR1 and CDR2 from the germline V gene are LGHNA and YSLEER. The CDR3 nucleotides read TGCGCCAGCAGCCAAGTTCTAGCGGGAGGGGCCTACGGGCAGTACTTC. Its protein is CASSQVLAGGAYGQYF.

The CDR3 sequence: CASSRYLGLAGDGPTYNEQFF. CDR3 coding DNA: TGTGCCAGCAGCCGATATTTAGGACTAGCGGGAGACGGGCCCACCTACAATGAGCAGTTCTTC. The chain recombines TRBV13 with TRBJ2-1, with TRBD2 identical over 13 bases. CDR3 size: 21 residues. V lost 5 bases and J lost 2; bases outside the gene matches: 18. Per the germline V gene, CDR1 is PRHDT and CDR2 is FYEKMQ (reference sequence).

The chain has TRBV27 and TRBJ2-6; D call uncertain. V was clipped by 6 bases and J by 1 base, with 19 bases between them. The CDR3 length is 18 residues. CDR1 MNHEY and CDR2 SMNVEV come from the germline V gene (reference sequence). CDR3 sequence (DNA): TGTGCCAGCAGCAATCTTATCCCGGTAGTATCTGGGGCCAACGTCCTGACTTTC. As protein: CASSNLIPVVSGANVLTF.

About this clonotype itself: A read error may be the cause here, since a much bigger clone is one base away. The chain employs TRBV5-4 and TRBJ2-5; TRBD2 matches at 11 bases. The CDR3 has 14 residues. V dropped 4 bases and J dropped 3; count of bases not matched to a gene: 2. CDR1 and CDR2 (germline): SGHNT, YYREEE (reference sequence). The CDR3 nucleotides are TGTGCCAGCAGCGCGGGACTAGCGGAAGAGACCCAGTACTTC. As protein: CASSAGLAEETQYF. Full variable domain (outside the CDR3, taken from reference TRBV5-4 and TRBJ2-5): ETGVTQSPTHLIKTRGQQVTLRCSSQSGHNTVSWYQQALGQGPQFIFQYYREEENGRGNFPPRFSGLQFPNYSSELNVNALELDDSALYLCASSAGLAEETQYFGPGTRLLVL.

This clonotype was recorded a few times. The J gene is TRBJ2-1, the V gene TRBV11-2; the D gene is possibly TRBD1 (6 bases). Looked up from germline, CDR1 is SGHAT and CDR2 is FQNNGV. The CDR3 has 16 amino acids. Trimming took off 4 bases at V and 5 bases at J, with 18 bases between the two ends. The CDR3 region has the DNA TGTGCCAGCAGCTCGACAGGCCCTATACCCAACAATGAGCAGTTCTTC. Amino acids: CASSSTGPIPNNEQFF.

This clonotype was picked up a small number of times. The J gene is TRBJ1-4, the V gene TRBV19; tentative D call: TRBD1 (6 bases). CDR1 and CDR2 (germline): LNHDA, SQIVND (reference sequence). V lost 8 bases and J lost 8, with 24 bases in between. The CDR3 has 16 amino acids. CDR3 in amino acids: CASLSLQGEGGEKLFF. The DNA for the CDR3 is TGTGCCAGTCTTTCTCTACAGGGTGAAGGAGGAGAAAAACTGTTTTTT.

This clonotype was observed many times. This chain joins TRBV12-3 or TRBV12-4 and TRBJ2-4; tentatively, D is TRBD2 (5 bases). The CDR3 spans 13 residues. V was clipped by 9 bases and J by 2 bases, with 11 bases between them. Written as DNA, the CDR3 is TGTGCCAGTGGAGGCGGGTCCAAAAACATTCAGTACTTC. Its translation: CASGGGSKNIQYF.

The chain recombines TRBV28 with TRBJ2-3; D is perhaps TRBD2 (6 bases). Germline assignment: CDR1 MDHEN and CDR2 SYDVKM. The CDR3 covers 15 residues. Between the trimmed V and J ends, which lost 8 bases and 0 bases, there was a span of 15 bases. The CDR3, as DNA: TGTGCCAGCGAAATATCTAGCGACAGCACAGATACGCAGTATTTT. It encodes CASEISSDSTDTQYF.

A few counts support this clonotype. The J gene is TRBJ2-3, the V gene TRBV27; 7 bases match TRBD2. V shed 6 bases, J shed 6 bases, and the junction held 12 bases outside the gene matches. The length of the CDR3 is 15 residues. The V gene's germline CDR1 is MNHEY and CDR2 SMNVEV (reference sequence). DNA of the CDR3: TGTGCCAGCAGGCGAAGTACGGGAGGACGGGATACGCAGTATTTT. This translates into CASRRSTGGRDTQYF.

This chain links TRBV20-1 with TRBJ2-7; D gene uncertain. Germline values: CDR1 DFQATT, CDR2 SNEGSKA (reference sequence). V lost 0 bases, J lost 3 bases, and 15 bases lay in between. The CDR3 has 15 amino acids. The CDR3, as DNA: TGCAGTGCTAGAGAAAGGGTTGGCGTTGTCTACGAGCAGTACTTC. The encoded protein is CSARERVGVVYEQYF.

This clonotype has more than one count but fewer than ten. This sequence joins TRBV4-1 and TRBJ2-7; TRBD1 matches 10 bases. Germline lookup yields CDR1 MGHRA and CDR2 YSYEKL. The CDR3 sequence is 15 residues long. Losses at the gene ends were 2 bases for V and 5 bases for J; bases not matched to a gene: 6. The CDR3, as DNA: TGCGCCAGCAGCCAACCCGGGACAGGGGTCCACGAGCAGTACTTC. Its translation is CASSQPGTGVHEQYF.

The chain recombines TRBV12-5 with TRBJ2-3; unclear D gene. This CDR3 region has 12 residues. The germline V gene encodes CDR1 LGHNT and CDR2 FRNRAP. Trimming left V 1 base short and J 5 bases short, with 4 bases between. CDR3 nucleotides: TGTGCTAGTGGTTTGGAGGGAGATACGCAGTATTTT. Translated, it gives CASGLEGDTQYF.

There are a few counts of this clonotype. The chain links TRBV4-1 to TRBJ2-7; possibly TRBD2 for D (6 bases). Trimming removed 3 bases at V and 3 bases at J, with 12 bases between. The CDR3 loop spans 14 amino acids. Germline V CDR1 and CDR2: MGHRA, YSYEKL. The chain's CDR3 is CASSQLTSNYEQYF. The CDR3 DNA reads TGCGCCAGCAGCCAGTTGACTAGTAACTACGAGCAGTACTTC.

This chain joins TRBV12-3 or TRBV12-4 and TRBJ1-1; D may be TRBD1 (5 bases). The CDR3 spans 13 residues. Trimming stripped 7 bases from V and 8 bases from J, with 17 bases between. As DNA, the CDR3 is TGTGCCAGCACCTGGGGAGGGGCGGCCGAAGCTTTCTTT. Translation: CASTWGGAAEAFF.

The chain carries TRBV27 and TRBJ2-7; a weak D match, TRBD1 (6 bases). Germline CDR1 and CDR2: MNHEY and SMNVEV (reference sequence). The CDR3 spans 17 residues. V was clipped by 3 bases and J by 2 bases, with 20 bases between them. As DNA, the CDR3 is TGTGCCAGCAGTTTCCTCCAGTCACAGGGAAGGCCCTACGAGCAGTACTTC. It yields the protein CASSFLQSQGRPYEQYF.

This clonotype was detected many times. CDR3 protein: CASSLRTGVRLDEQYF. The CDR3 DNA reads TGTGCCAGCAGCTTGAGAACCGGGGTACGCCTGGACGAGCAGTACTTC. This rearrangement joins TRBV5-6 to TRBJ2-7; a weak D match, TRBD2 (5 bases). Germline CDR1 is SGHDT and CDR2 is YYEEEE. The CDR3 has 16 residues. Trimming removed 1 base from V and 5 bases from J, with 19 bases in between.

Many counts were recorded for this clonotype. The J gene is TRBJ2-7, the V gene TRBV9, with 7 bases matching TRBD1. Germline V gene data show CDR1 as SGDLS and CDR2 as YYNGEE. The CDR3 has 15 amino acids. Trimming took 0 bases from V and 3 from J; bases not matched to a gene: 6. The CDR3 region has the DNA TGTGCCAGCAGCGTAGGAGGGGACAGCTACTACGAGCAGTACTTC. Residues: CASSVGGDSYYEQYF. Together with reference TRBV9 and TRBJ2-7, the CDR3 gives the full variable domain: DSGVTQTPKHLITATGQRVTLRCSPRSGDLSVYWYQQSLDQGLQFLIQYYNGEERAKGNILERFSAQQFPDLHSELNLSSLELGDSALYFCASSVGGDSYYEQYFGPGTRLTVT.